The 22 T cell receptor beta chains listed next were all sequenced from one sample in a study of blood T cell repertoires in COVID-19. The table came from immunoSEQ multiplex PCR; TCRdb's copy has only in-frame clones and leaves some out. The sample comprises about 210,000 clones, about 79% of which are singletons, and around 2% rests with the top ten. The source material was peripheral blood. Source of these receptors: a man aged 35 to 55 who had recovered from COVID-19.

V gene TRBV6-6 combines with J gene TRBJ1-6; TRBD1 matches 8 bases. This CDR3 spans 17 amino acids. Losses at the gene ends were 5 bases for V and 7 bases for J; bases not matched to a gene: 13. CDR1 is MNHNY and CDR2 is SVGAGI in the germline V gene (reference sequence). This CDR3 reads CASSLTMTGVLNSPLHF. CDR3 DNA: TGTGCCAGCAGTCTGACCATGACAGGGGTGTTGAATTCACCCCTCCACTTT.

J is TRBJ2-1 and V is TRBV6-2 or TRBV6-3; 8 bases align to TRBD2. The J segment lost 2 bases and the V segment lost 6 bases, leaving 6 bases of the junction unmatched. Germline values: CDR1 MNHEY, CDR2 SVGEGT. This CDR3 is built from 15 residues. The CDR3 coding sequence is TGTGCCAGCAGCCCCAGCGGGAGAACCTACAATGAGCAGTTCTTC. Its protein product is CASSPSGRTYNEQFF.

This chain uses TRBV7-2 with TRBJ2-7; TRBD1 aligns across 10 bases. The CDR3 sequence is 16 residues long. Germline CDR1 reads SGHTA; CDR2 reads FQGNSA. After removal of 5 bases from V and 6 bases from J, the junction contained 13 bases not matched to a gene. Here the CDR3 reads CASSPPYGQGVFEQYF. CDR3 DNA: TGTGCCAGCAGCCCACCCTACGGACAGGGGGTTTTCGAGCAGTACTTC.

CDR3 in DNA: TGTGCCAGTAGGGCCGCACAGGGTAGAGTGACAGATACGCAGTATTTT. Amino acid sequence: CASRAAQGRVTDTQYF. The V and J genes are TRBV19 and TRBJ2-3; TRBD1 might be the D (6 bases). In germline, CDR1 is LNHDA, CDR2 SQIVND (reference sequence). Deletions cut 6 bases from V and 3 bases from J, with 19 bases between. This CDR3 is built from 16 residues.

The chain is built from TRBV30 and TRBJ1-2; the match to TRBD1 covers 8 bases. The CDR3 is 11 amino acids. J gave up 12 bases and V 5 bases, and 8 bases lay outside the gene matches. Germline V gene sequence: CDR1 GTSNPN, CDR2 SVGIG (reference sequence). The CDR3 region is CAWEAGGYNTF. Here the CDR3 DNA reads TGTGCCTGGGAAGCAGGGGGCTACAACACCTTC.

This rearrangement joins TRBV9 to TRBJ2-3, with 9 bases aligning to TRBD1. The CDR3 sequence is 16 residues long. Per germline, CDR1 SGDLS and CDR2 YYNGEE. Trimming at V came to 1 base and at J to 5 bases, leaving 8 bases not matched to a gene. In DNA, the CDR3 is TGTGCCAGCAGCGTATTAGGGGGACAGGGCGGAGATACGCAGTATTTT. This codes for CASSVLGGQGGDTQYF.

V usage is TRBV7-2 and J usage is TRBJ2-7; 9 bases fit TRBD2. The CDR3 has 15 amino acids. The junction had 2 bases not matched to a gene; V was cut back by 0 bases and J by 2 bases. CDR1 is SGHTA, CDR2 FQGNSA, per germline. The DNA of the CDR3 is TGTGCCAGCAGCTTAGCGCGCGGGAGGGCCTACGAGCAGTACTTC. Its translation: CASSLARGRAYEQYF.

In its sample, this clone was seen once. The genes are TRBV4-1 and TRBJ2-4, with 8 bases identical to TRBD2. The germline V gene encodes CDR1 MGHRA and CDR2 YSYEKL. Trimming removed 1 base from V and 1 base from J; junction bases left unmatched: 6. The CDR3 is 17 residues long. CDR3 protein: CASSQGPTGGAKNIQYF. CDR3 DNA sequence: TGCGCCAGCAGCCAAGGCCCGACGGGGGGGGCCAAAAACATTCAGTACTTC.

The chain links TRBV18 to TRBJ1-2; 9 nucleotides line up with TRBD1. V gave up 6 bases and J gave up 3 bases; unmatched junction bases: 8. CDR3 size: 15 residues. CDR1 is KGHSH, CDR2 LQKENI, per germline. CDR3 DNA sequence: TGTGCCAGCTCCCTCCAACAGGGGGCGCACTATGGCTACACCTTC. It codes for CASSLQQGAHYGYTF.

This chain links TRBV30 with TRBJ2-3, with no clear D. This CDR3 comprises 13 residues. Germline-derived CDR1 and CDR2 are GTSNPN and SVGIG (reference sequence). V was clipped by 2 bases and J by 6 bases, with 12 bases between them. In DNA, the CDR3 is TGTGCCTGGAGTTCCCTTACGAGCGATACGCAGTATTTT. Translation gives CAWSSLTSDTQYF.

J is TRBJ2-5 and V is TRBV7-2; tentatively, D is TRBD1 (6 bases). Germline V gene data show CDR1 as SGHTA and CDR2 as FQGNSA. The V gene lost 5 bases and the J gene lost 1 base, with 20 bases spanning the gap. This CDR3 contains 17 residues. The CDR3, as DNA: TGTGCCAGCAGCCCCGAATGGGGACACCGCCCCCAAGAGACCCAGTACTTC. Translation: CASSPEWGHRPQETQYF. Together with reference TRBV7-2 and TRBJ2-5, the CDR3 gives the full variable domain: GAGVSQSPSNKVTEKGKDVELRCDPISGHTALYWYRQSLGQGLEFLIYFQGNSAPDKSGLPSDRFSAERTGGSVSTLTIQRTQQEDSAVYLCASSPEWGHRPQETQYFGPGTRLLVL.

The genes are TRBV4-3 and TRBJ2-4; TRBD1 is a possible D gene (5 bases). The V and J ends lost 0 bases and 11 bases respectively, with 14 bases between them. The germline gives CDR1 LGHNA, CDR2 YSLEER. The CDR3 is made up of 14 amino acids. CDR3: CASSQDLGDIVQYF. The DNA for the CDR3 is TGCGCCAGCAGCCAAGATCTAGGGGATATTGTTCAGTACTTC.

The rearrangement joins TRBV4-3 to TRBJ2-5; a possible D gene is TRBD1 (7 bases). The CDR3 spans 15 residues. Trimming stripped 1 base from V and 5 bases from J, with 14 bases between. Germline CDR1 is LGHNA and CDR2 is YSLEER. The CDR3 region has the DNA TGCGCCAGCAGCCAAGCTGACAGGGCGGGGGAGACCCAGTACTTC. It is translated as CASSQADRAGETQYF.

The V call is TRBV6-6, the J call TRBJ2-7; TRBD2 matches at 10 bases. This CDR3 is built from 15 residues. The trim removed 6 bases at V and 3 bases at J, leaving 8 bases unmatched. Looked up from germline, CDR1 is MNHNY and CDR2 is SVGAGI (reference sequence). The CDR3 protein is CASSPSGSMRYEQYF. DNA of the CDR3: TGTGCCAGCAGCCCTAGCGGGAGTATGCGCTACGAGCAGTACTTC.

V is TRBV19 and J is TRBJ1-6; TRBD1 aligns across 7 bases. Germline V gene sequence: CDR1 LNHDA, CDR2 SQIVND (reference sequence). V shed 10 bases and J 1 base; nucleotides not matched to a gene: 7. The CDR3 contains 15 residues. The CDR3 region is CATKDRESYNSPLHF. The CDR3 DNA follows: TGTGCCACCAAAGACAGGGAATCCTATAATTCACCCCTCCACTTT.

This chain connects TRBV4-1 to TRBJ2-4, with 9 bases that match TRBD2. CDR1 and CDR2 (germline): MGHRA, YSYEKL. J was trimmed by 0 bases and V by 0 bases; bases with no gene match: 9. The CDR3 loop spans 19 amino acids. DNA for the CDR3: TGCGCCAGCAGCCAAGATTCGAGCGGGGGGTTTCTAGCCAAAAACATTCAGTACTTC. Amino acids: CASSQDSSGGFLAKNIQYF.

The rearrangement joins TRBV6-1 to TRBJ1-5; 9 nucleotides match TRBD1. The CDR3 has 16 residues. V dropped 2 bases and J dropped 5; count of bases not matched to a gene: 7. Germline V gene data show CDR1 as MNHNS and CDR2 as SASEGT. This CDR3 is CASSELPGQGHQPQHF. CDR3 sequence (DNA): TGTGCCAGCAGTGAACTCCCGGGACAGGGCCATCAGCCCCAGCATTTT.

The chain combines TRBV7-2 with TRBJ2-3; TRBD1 aligns across 7 bases. After removal of 5 bases from V and 1 base from J, the junction contained 3 bases not matched to a gene. The CDR3 extends over 14 amino acids. Germline CDR1 SGHTA, CDR2 FQGNSA. Here the CDR3 DNA reads TGTGCCAGCAGCCCTGGACAGGGCACAGATACGCAGTATTTT. Protein product: CASSPGQGTDTQYF.

As for this clone: At the DNA level, this CDR3 is encoded by other sequences in the same sample as well. The chain joins TRBV19 to TRBJ2-7; D is uncertain. CDR3 length: 13 residues. CDR1 LNHDA and CDR2 SQIVND come from the germline V gene (reference sequence). Trimming took off 3 bases at V and 0 bases at J, with 6 bases between the two ends. This chain's CDR3 is CASSMTASYEQYF. The CDR3 DNA sequence: TGTGCCAGTAGTATGACTGCCTCCTACGAGCAGTACTTC.

The chain uses TRBV6-6 and TRBJ2-7; 8 nucleotides match TRBD1. This CDR3 has 14 amino acids. Germline assignment: CDR1 MNHNY and CDR2 SVGAGI (reference sequence). The junction had 5 bases not matched to a gene; V was cut back by 3 bases and J by 4 bases. CDR3 sequence: CASSYRQGLYEQYF. In DNA form, the CDR3 reads TGTGCCAGCAGTTATAGACAGGGGTTGTACGAGCAGTACTTC.

V is TRBV30 and J is TRBJ1-2; 10 positions agree with TRBD1. The CDR3 runs to 14 residues. Germline loops: CDR1 GTSNPN, CDR2 SVGIG (reference sequence). The trim removed 3 bases at V and 3 bases at J, leaving 4 bases unmatched. The CDR3 region is CAWRPDRGYYGYTF. CDR3 bases: TGTGCCTGGAGACCGGACAGGGGGTACTATGGCTACACCTTC.

This clone showed up just once. The rearrangement joins TRBV7-8 to TRBJ2-7; D not resolved. V was clipped by 6 bases and J by 3 bases, with 6 bases between them. CDR1 is SGHVS, CDR2 FQNEAQ, per germline. CDR3 length equals 11 residues. In DNA form, the CDR3 reads TGTGCCAGCAGTTCCAACTACGAGCAGTACTTC. This sequence encodes CASSSNYEQYF.